The following is a T cell receptor beta chain sequence with its context. Its antigen is still unknown. These data come from a study of cytomegalovirus exposure and HLA in healthy donors. The PCR employed 60 Vbeta primers together with 13 Jbeta primers. Here immunoSEQ multiplex PCR was the method, and the copy in TCRdb shows in-frame clones only, minus some. This sample carries some 140,000 clones, roughly 80% of them seen once, and the ten largest clones take 3.1%. Findings and limits, study-wide: The Asian-associated ancestry cluster reportedly had fewer N-insertions than the roughly 670-donor mean in a later analysis. Trimming of TCR beta V- and J-genes showed a link, identified in a later analysis, to a missense DCLRE1C variant. A later analysis found most CMV-associated TCR beta chains apparently HLA-restricted.

Sample: PBMCs. This receptor was identified in a female donor in good health and CMV-seronegative.

The CDR3 protein is CASGGSGRRQFF. CDR3 nucleotide sequence: TGTGCCAGCGGGGGTAGCGGGAGGCGGCAGTTCTTC. This rearrangement joins TRBV6-5 to TRBJ2-1; TRBD2 matches at 10 bases. Germline CDR1 MNHEY, CDR2 SVGAGI. J gave up 12 bases and V 8 bases, and 7 bases lay outside the gene matches. The CDR3 loop spans 12 amino acids.